Below, 6 T cell receptor beta chains from the same sample are listed, as sequenced in a study of T cells in women clearing cervical HPV infection. The method was immunoSEQ multiplex PCR; TCRdb's version includes in-frame clones alone and lacks a portion of them. Its listing shows 13,000 or so clones. Sequenced material: blood buffy coat. The receptor set was obtained from a woman aged 18 to 75 with a cervical HPV16 infection that either progressed to CIN3+ or cleared (not recorded which).

About this clone: The read is 3 residues too short to cover the CDR3 end, so that end is filled in from the germline J gene. The gene calls are TRBV10-2 and TRBJ1-1, with D perhaps TRBD1 (5 bases). Germline loops: CDR1 WSHSY, CDR2 SAAADI. This CDR3 has 11 residues. The CDR3 here is CASREGPRAFF. The CDR3 bases that were read are TGCGCCAGCAGAGAGGGGCCGAGG.

Points on this clone: The CDR3 is cut off 3 residues early in the read; its end comes from the germline J gene. The same CDR3 is also encoded by other DNA sequences in this sample. The chain links TRBV2 to TRBJ1-5; possible D gene TRBD1, 5 bases. Looked up from germline, CDR1 is SNHLY and CDR2 is FYNNEI. The ends were cut back, 2 bases at V and 1 base at J, with 12 bases in the middle. This CDR3 spans 16 amino acids. The CDR3: CASSEQGGRSNQPQHF. The DNA read from the CDR3 is TGTGCCAGCAGTGAACAGGGAGGTCGGAGCAATCAGCCC. The full variable domain, its missing parts supplied by reference TRBV2 and TRBJ1-5, is EPEVTQTPSHQVTQMGQEVILRCVPISNHLYFYWYRQILGQKVEFLVSFYNNEISEKSEIFDDQFSVERPDGSNFTLKIRSTKLEDSAMYFCASSEQGGRSNQPQHFGDGTRLSIL.

About this clone: The CDR3 extends 3 residues past the end of the read, so its final part is completed from the germline J gene. The rearrangement links TRBV19 to TRBJ1-1, with TRBD1 as a possible D gene (5 bases). CDR3 length: 13 amino acids. Germline V lookup: CDR1 LNHDA, CDR2 SQIVND (reference sequence). V was shortened by 3 bases and J by 3 bases, with 8 bases between the two germline ends. Partial CDR3 DNA: TGTGCCAGTAGTATTAACAGGTACACTGAA. This encodes CASSINRYTE. The entire CDR3 protein is CASSINRYTEAFF.

Turning to this clone: The read ends 3 residues before the CDR3 terminus; that terminus is restored from the germline J gene. The gene calls are TRBV7-9 and TRBJ1-2; D is unclear. The CDR3 length is 15 residues. Germline CDR1 is SEHNR and CDR2 is FQNEAQ (reference sequence). Partial CDR3 DNA: TGTGCCAGCAGCTCCTCCGGTAGGCCCACAGATACC. It translates to CASSSSGRPTDT. Given in full, the CDR3 is CASSSSGRPTDTYTF.

A note on this clone: Read coverage stops 3 residues before the CDR3 terminus; the germline J gene supplies the remainder. This chain connects TRBV2 to TRBJ2-3, with unresolved D. The CDR3 loop spans 19 amino acids. The germline CDR1 and CDR2 sequences are SNHLY and FYNNEI. Incomplete CDR3 DNA: TGTGCCAGCAGTGAAGACGACGGCAGGTTGACATCGAATATCAAGCCG. Protein: CASSEDDGRLTSNIKP. The full CDR3 reads CASSEDDGRLTSNIKPQYF.

About this clone itself: The CDR3 end lies 3 residues beyond the end of the read and is filled in from the germline J gene. Other DNA sequences within the sample encode an identical CDR3. The V call is TRBV7-2, the J call TRBJ1-3; D unresolved. CDR1 is SGHTA, CDR2 FQGNSA, per germline. Trimming took 1 base from V and 4 from J, leaving 8 bases between them. The CDR3 is 14 residues long. CDR3 residues: CASSLVVGGNTIYF. The CDR3 bases that were read are TGTGCCAGCAGCTTAGTCGTAGGGGGAAACACC. Variable domain in full (rest from reference TRBV7-2 and TRBJ1-3): GAGVSQSPSNKVTEKGKDVELRCDPISGHTALYWYRQSLGQGLEFLIYFQGNSAPDKSGLPSDRFSAERTGGSVSTLTIQRTQQEDSAVYLCASSLVVGGNTIYFGEGSWLTVV.